This T cell receptor (beta chain) originates from a study of identical twins. Notes on the study in general: Fewer insertions characterized abundant cord blood beta clonotypes, whereas memory repertoires showed none.

A note on this clonotype: No antigen is known for it.

Everyone who donated was a healthy Caucasian. This CDR3 has 14 residues. Trimming took 6 bases from V and 3 from J; bases not matched to a gene: 2. TCRdb re-called the 5' RACE reads through MiXCR, storing one row per CDR3 protein. Among about 530,000 distinct CDR3 sequences, roughly 15% were seen once, and the ten largest hold around 0.4%. The same data also went into a second study, on yellow fever vaccine responses in identical twins.

Sequenced: CD4+ T cells sorted from blood. The origin of this receptor is a woman between 18 and 30 years old in good health. This chain connects TRBV12-3 or TRBV12-4 to TRBJ1-4, with 9 bases lining up with TRBD1. In DNA, the CDR3 is TGTGCCAGCAGAGGACAGGGGTCTAATGAAAAACTGTTTTTT. Translation gives CASRGQGSNEKLFF.